This T cell receptor (beta chain) was documented in a study of blood T cell repertoires in COVID-19 (dated by TCRdb to the early 2020s). At the level of the whole study: The collaborator samples originated in the United States, Italy and Spain and spanned the acute and convalescent phases of COVID-19. The prospective study material was composed of cDNA or gDNA derived from T cells, B-cell-depleted T cells, or PBMCs. Deeply sampled blood TCRbeta repertoires from subjects exposed to, actively infected with, or recovered from COVID-19 were included in the dataset. A freely available public database, intended as a resource for researchers studying the immune response to SARS-CoV-2, is where the repertoires were released. The samples were drawn from the first 160 participants of the ongoing ImmuneRACE study and from 1,200 or so subjects provided by 6 global collaborators. A de-identified subject ID, COVID-19 status, age in years and sex were almost always included in the sample metadata. HLA class I and class II types, where available, came from metadata supplied by the sample provider rather than from assay-based typing.

CDR1 SGHTA and CDR2 FQGTGA are derived from the germline V gene. The CDR3 has 18 amino acids, counting the end cysteine and phenylalanine. The only DNA kept is the CDR3, 54 bases in frame from the first base. Relative to germline, V is 4 bases shorter and J is 0 bases shorter, with 21 bases between their ends. Participants in the prospective study were enrolled through a virtual design, were aged roughly 18 to 95 years, and lived in roughly 25 United States geographic areas. In the prospective study, cohorts were assigned on the basis of participant-reported clinical history obtained from a screening survey and a study questionnaire. For ImmuneRACE Cohort 3, a participant was defined as recovered based on two consecutive negative NP/OP PCR tests, clearance by a healthcare professional, or resolution of symptoms. Each participant in the prospective study had whole blood, serum and a nasopharyngeal or oropharyngeal swab collected by mobile phlebotomists. Over a roughly two-month period, participants in the prospective study had the option of providing additional blood draws and questionnaires. Before DNA extraction, prospective study blood samples were shipped either frozen or at room temperature.

TCRbeta CDR3 regions were amplified from genomic DNA using the immunoSEQ Assay, a bias-controlled multiplex PCR. From the authors' description of their analysis: The number of nucleated cells in each sample was estimated from the amplification of reference gene primers within the assay. To quantify the absolute abundance of each unique TCRbeta CDR3 rearrangement, sequence reads were collapsed and filtered. Productive Simpson clonality was computed per sample as the square root of Simpson's diversity index over productive rearrangements. Sourced from immuneACCESS, this table was stored by TCRdb with only in-frame sequences that have V and J called. A share of the clones is absent; for the studies checked, an unresolved V gene accounts for under half, and the remainder has no known explanation. V and J calls and clone size are given by that table; D and trimming were obtained from the DNA. The sample has about 380,000 clones on record, about 90% of them singletons. Clones ranked in the top ten supply 1% to 1.5% of the sample.

General conclusions and limits of the study: The quantity of clinical and demographic metadata differed by source and by participant and was supplied without curation.

As concerns this clone: There is no known antigen for this receptor. No clone much larger than this one lies a single base away; base qualities are absent.

The sequence joins TRBV7-3 to TRBJ1-1; TRBD1 is perhaps the D gene, given 5 matching bases. This clonotype was obtained from a man aged 30 to 45 who had recovered from COVID-19. Specimen: PBMCs or T cells enriched from blood (not recorded which). This receptor carries the CDR3 CASSSYNGGAGMNTEAFF. The nucleotide sequence reads TGTGCCAGCAGCTCATACAACGGGGGAGCCGGAATGAACACTGAAGCTTTCTTT.